This T cell receptor (beta chain) derives from a study of CD4 T cells in relation to SARS-CoV-2 and coronaviruses. V lost 8 bases to trimming and J lost 2 bases; unmatched junction nucleotides: 12. This CDR3 is built from 16 residues. The germline V gene has CDR1 MDHEN and CDR2 SYDVKM. Profiling relied on immunoSEQ multiplex PCR, and the TCRdb table lists in-frame clones only, not all of them. The sample comprises some 64,000 clones, approximately 94% of which are singletons, and roughly 0.14% rests with the top ten. Before the COVID-19 pandemic, during about 2010-2018, CD4+ T cells were taken from unexposed donors.

The sequence was obtained from a human donor in good health. The chain recombines TRBV28 with TRBJ2-1, with 7 nucleotides matching TRBD2. What was sequenced was naive CD4+ T cells from PBMCs. Specified subset: naive CD4+ T cells isolated by negative enrichment. The CDR3 spells CASGGGGSPPYNEQFF. The CDR3 nucleotides are TGTGCCAGCGGGGGGGGTGGGAGTCCGCCCTACAATGAGCAGTTCTTC. Complete variable domain (other parts from reference TRBV28 and TRBJ2-1): DVKVTQSSRYLVKRTGEKVFLECVQDMDHENMFWYRQDPGLGLRLIYFSYDVKMKEKGDIPEGYSVSREKKERFSLILESASTNQTSMYLCASGGGGSPPYNEQFFGPGTRLTVL.